This T cell receptor (beta chain) is drawn from a study of OX40 agonist ivuxolimab in advanced cancers. In the study overall: Ivuxolimab was a fully human IgG2 agonistic monoclonal antibody targeting the costimulatory receptor OX40 (CD134). Prior anti-PD-1, anti-PD-L1 or anti-CTLA-4 therapy was permitted, and 40% of dose-escalation patients had received checkpoint inhibitors. Among the roughly 50 dose-escalation patients, about 19 had hepatocellular carcinoma, 15 or so melanoma, 9 renal cell carcinoma and 9 head and neck cancer. The paper reports the monotherapy dose-escalation portion (N of about 50 patients) of the phase I ivuxolimab trial. Partial responses occurred in three dose-escalation patients, of whom one had hepatocellular carcinoma and two had cutaneous melanoma. Peripheral TCRbeta sequencing was intended to test whether TCR sequence diversity was altered and clonal T-cell expansion was caused by ivuxolimab. Intravenous ivuxolimab was administered to patients every 2 weeks at six dose levels: 0.01, 0.1, 0.3, 1.5, 3 and 10 mg/kg. In the dose-escalation cohort, roughly 80% of patients were male, and the mean age was around 60 years, with a range of about 23 to 90. Summary of the overall study and its limitations: Antigen specificity was not determined for the clonally expanded peripheral T cells. Low levels of normalized T-cell clonal expansion were also seen in some nonresponding patients. Clonal expansion of both CD4+ and CD8+ blood T cells was observed from baseline to week 6 at doses 0.1 to 3.0 mg/kg. In the 0.1-3.0 mg/kg groups, partial responders were among the patients with the lowest normalized peripheral clonal expansion, particularly in CD8+ T cells. After ivuxolimab, more expanded clones were found on average in CD8+ T cells than in CD4+ T cells.

A remark on this clone: The antigen this receptor binds is unknown. Per-base quality was not reported, and no clone a single base away is much larger than it.

For sequencing of the TCRbeta CDR3 region, genomic DNA was extracted from the sorted cells. TCRbeta CDR3 regions were sequenced using the immunoSEQ Assay. TCRdb retrieved this table from immuneACCESS and kept in-frame rearrangements only. Not all clones are present; in checked studies, unresolved V genes account for under half, and no reason is known for the remainder. Within this sample are tens of thousands of clones, with about 78% of them counted one time only. About 5.4% of the sample rests with the top ten. The trial excluded patients who had a history of autoimmune disease or who were on systemic immunosuppression. Peripheral blood for TCR sequencing was drawn from every dose cohort at baseline, at cycle 4 day 1 and at cycle 7 day 1. The samples were drawn from a first-in-human, open-label, multicenter phase I dose-escalation trial of ivuxolimab. Adults with locally advanced or metastatic melanoma, renal cell carcinoma, hepatocellular carcinoma or head and neck squamous cell carcinoma were enrolled in the trial. Before TCR sequencing, CD4+ T cells and CD8+ T cells were sorted from peripheral blood as separate populations.

V is reduced by 2 bases and J by 3 bases, leaving a spacing of 14 bases between them. The germline V gene gives CDR1 as SNHLY and CDR2 as FYNNEI. Inclusive of the bounding cysteine and phenylalanine, the CDR3 is 15 residues long. CDR3 DNA only is kept here, 45 bases in frame from base 1. The chain joins TRBV2 to TRBJ2-7; the D gene remains uncertain. The clonotype comes from an adult with an advanced solid tumor such as melanoma, head and neck, liver or kidney cancer. This specimen was CD4+ or CD8+ T cells sorted from blood, taken in a trial of the OX40 agonist ivuxolimab. The CDR3 has the sequence CASSERVGTIYEQYF. The DNA sequence is as follows: TGTGCCAGCAGTGAACGGGTGGGAACAATCTACGAGCAGTACTTC.